This TCR beta chain appears in the sequencing data of a study of tumor-infiltrating lymphocytes in primary liver carcinoma. Study-wide background: Those enrolled were patients of both sexes, who were aged 30 to 69 years.

Making TCR beta cDNA involved around 510 ng total RNA and a constant-region primer. Libraries of TCR beta came from three nested multiplex PCR rounds with slightly modified ARM-PCR. TRBV1-TRBV30 forward primers paired with a C-beta reverse primer drove the first two PCR rounds, 10 cycles each. TCRdb redid the calling of the multiplex PCR reads with MiXCR, one entry per CDR3 protein. The data contain fewer than 200,000 distinct CDR3 sequences, 70% to 90% of them singletons. Study conclusions and caveats: The top-250-clone fraction was significantly higher in tumors than in blood (p = 0.039).

The germline CDR1 and CDR2 sequences are SGHAT and FQNNGV. The CDR3 spans 15 residues. Points on this clonotype: The antigen remains unidentified. At one end, the junction sequence differs from germline, possibly due to a read error.

Each 20-30 mg portion of unsorted bulk tissue served as the source for co-extraction of RNA and DNA. The J gene is TRBJ1-6, the V gene TRBV11-2; 8 bases match TRBD1. The specimen sequenced was tumor tissue from primary liver carcinoma. The sequence derives from a man aged 35-49 years with primary liver carcinoma and hepatitis B virus infection. In DNA form, the CDR3 reads TGTGCCAGCATCCGCGAGGACAGGGCCTATTCATCCCTCCACTTT. It is translated as CASIREDRAYSSLHF.